This TCR beta chain was sequenced for a study of blood T cell repertoires in COVID-19. Study-level background: Samples taken during acute and convalescent COVID-19 were collected in the United States, Italy and Spain. T cells, B-cell-depleted T cells, or PBMCs supplied cDNA or gDNA.

Original data processing: Reference gene primer amplification gave estimated nucleated cell counts. TCRdb's copy holds only in-frame clones and misses some; the assay was immunoSEQ multiplex PCR. Clone size and the V and J calls come from that table; the DNA yielded D and trimming. This table holds 300,000 to 450,000 clones, roughly 90% found once. The CDR3 sequence is 20 residues long. V was pared by 0 bases and J by 3 bases, with 27 bases between. Looked up from germline, CDR1 is LGHNA and CDR2 is YSLEER. Seattle-derived patients entered the study during active infection and were followed longitudinally.

The V gene is TRBV4-3, the J gene TRBJ2-7; the D gene is possibly TRBD1 (6 bases). The sequencing input was peripheral blood. The sequence came from a woman in her twenties or thirties with COVID-19, enrolled during active disease. CDR3 coding DNA: TGCGCCAGCAGCCAAGAGTCTGGGGGCAGGGACACCCCGCAAAGCTACGAGCAGTACGTC. It is translated as CASSQESGGRDTPQSYEQYV.